Relative to its sample, the clone carrying this TCR beta chain is medium-sized (0.01 to 0.1%). The antigen is not known. Whole-study findings and limits: Tumor memory CD4+ T cell TCR gene usage clustered with blood and lymph node memory CD4+ cells and lymph node naive CD4+ cells.

The CDR3 covers 14 residues. V gave up 4 bases and J gave up 1 base, with 10 bases separating them. Adaptor-ligated barcode primers were used to amplify TRBV12-4/TRBJ1-2 clonotypes. TCRdb used MiXCR to reprocess the multiplex PCR reads, holding one entry per CDR3 protein. The data contain some 2,000 distinct CDR3 sequences, 1% to 1.5% of them singletons. V usage is TRBV12-3 or TRBV12-4 and J usage is TRBJ1-2; D uncertain. The clonotype comes from a female donor with breast cancer. The sequenced sample was naive CD4+ T cells sorted from blood. The subset was: naive CD4+ T cells, CD4+CD45RA+CD25-. The CDR3 sequence is CASSSQVINYGYTF. The CDR3 DNA reads as TGTGCCAGCAGTTCGCAGGTCATTAACTATGGCTACACCTTC.